A selection of T cell receptor beta chains follows, all from one sample in a study of beta chain features in type 1 diabetes. Data came from immunoSEQ multiplex PCR; TCRdb stores just in-frame clones and leaves some out. The table shows 280,000 or so clones, with 15% occurring only once. Sequencing was carried out using naive CD4+ T cells from blood. The receptors come from a man aged 18 to 29 with type 1 diabetes. The CDR3 runs from the conserved cysteine through the conserved F or W. The D gene is left open where the match is weak. Only some rows state a clone size, as once, few, many or a class for expanded clones.

TRBV18	few	TRBJ2-7	.	TGTGCCAGCTCACCAGTAAGCCCTGCCCAGCAGTACTTC	CASSPVSPAQQYF
TRBV6-6	.	TRBJ2-6	.	TGTGCCAGCAGTTATGGACTGGCTGGGGCCAACGTCCTGACTTTC	CASSYGLAGANVLTF
TRBV5-8	few	TRBJ2-1	TRBD2	TGTGCCAGCAGCTTGTCTTTAGCGGGAGGTCGAGACAATGAGCAGTTCTTC	CASSLSLAGGRDNEQFF
TRBV18	few	TRBJ2-1	TRBD1	TGTGCCAGCTCAAAAGGACAGGGATCCTACAATGAGCAGTTCTTC	CASSKGQGSYNEQFF
TRBV15	.	TRBJ2-3	TRBD2	TGTGCCACCAGCAGACCCGGGCTAGCGGGAGAGAGAGATACGCAGTATTTT	CATSRPGLAGERDTQYF
TRBV15	.	TRBJ1-5	.	TGTGCCACCAGCAGAGGGGGGGTACGGAGCAATCAGCCCCAGCATTTT	CATSRGGVRSNQPQHF
TRBV7-2	few	TRBJ1-1	.	TGTGCCAGCAGCTTAGGGGGCATGAACACTGAAGCTTTCTTT	CASSLGGMNTEAFF
TRBV10-3	few	TRBJ2-5	.	TGTGCCATCAGTGAGTCGGGCAGCCAAGAGACCCAGTACTTC	CAISESGSQETQYF
TRBV18	.	TRBJ1-2	TRBD1	TGTGCCAGCTCACGGACAGGGGATGGCTACACCTTC	CASSRTGDGYTF
TRBV6-5	.	TRBJ1-2	.	TGTGCCAGCAGTCACACGACAGGCAACTATGGCTACACCTTC	CASSHTTGNYGYTF
TRBV13	.	TRBJ1-1	.	TGTGCCAGCAGCTTAGTTGGAGTCGCTGAAGCTTTCTTT	CASSLVGVAEAFF
TRBV7-9	few	TRBJ2-7	.	TGTGCCAGCAGCTCATATAGCGAGTACGAGCAGTACTTC	CASSSYSEYEQYF
TRBV7-9	.	TRBJ1-4	.	TGTGCCAGCACCCGACGGGATGAAAAACTGTTTTTT	CASTRRDEKLFF
TRBV7-2	few	TRBJ2-7	.	TGTGCCAGCAGCCTCGGACAGAGCTCCTACGAGCAGTACTTC	CASSLGQSSYEQYF
TRBV2	few	TRBJ2-5	.	TGTGCCAGCAGTGAAGCAAAACAAGTCCAAGAGACCCAGTACTTC	CASSEAKQVQETQYF
TRBV11-2	few	TRBJ2-7	.	TGTGCCAGCAGCTTAGTTGTCGGGGTTAGCTACGAGCAGTACTTC	CASSLVVGVSYEQYF
TRBV28	.	TRBJ2-7	.	TGTGCCAGCACCTCGGGGGACTCCTACGAGCAGTACTTC	CASTSGDSYEQYF
TRBV4-3	few	TRBJ2-7	.	TGCGCCAGCAGCCAGCGTTCCGGGGGTTTGTACGAGCAGTACTTC	CASSQRSGGLYEQYF
TRBV19	few	TRBJ2-3	.	TGTGCCAGTATGATCGGCCCGCGAACGGGTGGTACGCAGTATTTT	CASMIGPRTGGTQYF
TRBV2	.	TRBJ1-1	.	TGTGCCAGCAGTGATTGGGGACATCACACTGAAGCTTTCTTT	CASSDWGHHTEAFF
TRBV7-2	few	TRBJ1-5	TRBD1	TGTGCCAGCAGCTGGGACAGCTCAAATCAGCCCCAGCATTTT	CASSWDSSNQPQHF
TRBV27	few	TRBJ1-6	.	TGTGCCAGCAGTTTCCAGGAAAATTCACCCCTCCACTTT	CASSFQENSPLHF
TRBV5-1	.	TRBJ2-1	TRBD2	TGCGCCAGCTCGGCCGGGACTAGCGGGTACAATGAGCAGTTCTTC	CASSAGTSGYNEQFF
TRBV20-1	.	TRBJ1-2	.	TGCAGTGCTGTGGGGAGACGGGGCTACACCTTC	CSAVGRRGYTF
TRBV27	.	TRBJ1-1	.	TGTGCCAGCAGTCTGTCCGGACTGGGGAACACTGAAGCTTTCTTT	CASSLSGLGNTEAFF
TRBV7-2	.	TRBJ2-7	.	TGTGCCAGCAGCCCCCCGCGCGGGACAGCCTCCTACGAGCAGTACTTC	CASSPPRGTASYEQYF
TRBV11-2	few	TRBJ2-1	TRBD2	TGTGCCAGCAGCTTTGGGTCGAGCGGGAGGCTCCCCAATGAGCAGTTCTTC	CASSFGSSGRLPNEQFF